This T cell receptor (beta chain) was sequenced during a study of blood T cell repertoires in COVID-19. Study information: Samples came from the United States, Italy and Spain, spanning acute and convalescent COVID-19.

Germline CDR1 reads SGHVS; CDR2 reads FNYEAQ. V lost 4 bases and J 0 bases, leaving 13 bases between the germline ends. The CDR3 runs to 16 residues. In the study's own analysis: The assay estimated nucleated cells by amplifying reference gene primers. Generated by immunoSEQ multiplex PCR, the TCRdb table keeps only in-frame clones and is missing some. V and J calls and clone size follow that table, whereas D and trimming were derived from the DNA. This repertoire shows 360,000 or so clones, about nine tenths found once; its top ten account for just under 4%. The chain uses TRBV7-6 and TRBJ2-1; a weak D match, TRBD2 (5 bases). This receptor was identified in an older woman with COVID-19, enrolled during active disease. The material sequenced was peripheral blood. DNA of the CDR3: TGTGCCAGCAGCTCGGCGGGTGCACGCTCCTACAATGAGCAGTTCTTC. Protein sequence: CASSSAGARSYNEQFF.